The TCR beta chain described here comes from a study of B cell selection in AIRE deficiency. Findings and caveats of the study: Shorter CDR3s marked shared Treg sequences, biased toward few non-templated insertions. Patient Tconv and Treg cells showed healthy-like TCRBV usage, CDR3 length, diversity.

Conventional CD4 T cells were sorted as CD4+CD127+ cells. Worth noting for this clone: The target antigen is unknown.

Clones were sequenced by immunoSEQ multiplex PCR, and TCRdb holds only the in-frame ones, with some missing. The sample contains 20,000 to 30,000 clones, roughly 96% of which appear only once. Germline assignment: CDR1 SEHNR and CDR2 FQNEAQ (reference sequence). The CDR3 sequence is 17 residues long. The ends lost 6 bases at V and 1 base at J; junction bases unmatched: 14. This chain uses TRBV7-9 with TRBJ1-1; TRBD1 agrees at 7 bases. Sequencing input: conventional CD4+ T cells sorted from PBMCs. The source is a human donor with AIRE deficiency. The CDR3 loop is CASSSAPGQKQNTEAFF. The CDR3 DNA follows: TGTGCCAGCAGTTCTGCGCCGGGACAGAAGCAGAACACTGAAGCTTTCTTT. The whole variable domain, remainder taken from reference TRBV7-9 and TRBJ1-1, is DTGVSQNPRHKITKRGQNVTFRCDPISEHNRLYWYRQTLGQGPEFLTYFQNEAQLEKSRLLSDRFSAERPKGSFSTLEIQRTEQGDSAMYLCASSSAPGQKQNTEAFFGQGTRLTVV.